This T cell receptor (beta chain) was retrieved from a study of PD-1 blockade in classical Hodgkin lymphoma. Time point: newly diagnosed, previously untreated cHL patient sample. Isolated CD8+ T cells were derived from thawed PBMCs through magnetic negative selection. Regarding this clone: Its antigen is currently unknown.

CDR3 length: 15 amino acids. V was trimmed by 1 base and J by 1 base, leaving 7 bases between them. The germline gives CDR1 MGHRA, CDR2 YSYEKL. General study findings and limits: Newly diagnosed patients were said to have less baseline TCR diversity than healthy donors did. The repertoire differences lack a defined cause, possibly disease activity or prior therapy.

Using immunoSEQ multiplex PCR, the repertoire was profiled, and TCRdb retains in-frame clones only, with some absent. This table holds 3,000 to 4,000 clones, over 70% found once. The origin of this receptor is a human donor with classical Hodgkin lymphoma. Sequenced sample: CD8+ T cells from blood. The rearrangement uses TRBV4-1 and TRBJ2-2, with D unclear. The CDR3 region has the DNA TGCGCCAGCAGCCAAGGGATAGGGAACACCGGGGAGCTGTTTTTT. Protein: CASSQGIGNTGELFF.